This TCR beta chain was retrieved from a study of regulatory T cells in long-lasting Graves disease. HTBI primers from iRepertoire and Arm-PCR of CDR3 regions yielded the TCR beta libraries. TCRdb re-derived calls from the multiplex PCR reads in MiXCR, one entry per CDR3 protein. This table holds 250,000 or so distinct CDR3 sequences, about 17% found once. Time point denoted: newly diagnosed GD, antithyroid drugs for less than 3 months. Construction of the TCR library relied on RNA isolated from PBMCs. Guidelines of the American Thyroid Association were used to diagnose Graves' disease. The CDR3 runs 17 residues. The germline gives CDR1 MGHRA, CDR2 YSYEKL. The ends lost 1 base at V and 7 bases at J; junction bases unmatched: 8. This same sample was also taken into another study, of T cells in Graves' hyperthyroidism and ophthalmopathy. From that study: Diagnostic decisions used clinical symptoms, serum thyroxine and TRAb, thyroid ultrasound and orbital computed tomography. HTBI primers drove first-round RT-PCR of the TCR CDR3.

The source is a woman aged 30 to 39 with Graves disease. Here the sequenced sample was peripheral blood mononuclear cells (PBMCs), taken at new diagnosis, from a patient treated with antithyroid drugs. The chain is built from TRBV4-1 and TRBJ1-3; 12 nucleotides line up with TRBD1. The CDR3 DNA follows: TGCGCCAGCAGCCAAGGACGGGACAGGGGGCTTTGGAACACCATATATTTT. It specifies CASSQGRDRGLWNTIYF.